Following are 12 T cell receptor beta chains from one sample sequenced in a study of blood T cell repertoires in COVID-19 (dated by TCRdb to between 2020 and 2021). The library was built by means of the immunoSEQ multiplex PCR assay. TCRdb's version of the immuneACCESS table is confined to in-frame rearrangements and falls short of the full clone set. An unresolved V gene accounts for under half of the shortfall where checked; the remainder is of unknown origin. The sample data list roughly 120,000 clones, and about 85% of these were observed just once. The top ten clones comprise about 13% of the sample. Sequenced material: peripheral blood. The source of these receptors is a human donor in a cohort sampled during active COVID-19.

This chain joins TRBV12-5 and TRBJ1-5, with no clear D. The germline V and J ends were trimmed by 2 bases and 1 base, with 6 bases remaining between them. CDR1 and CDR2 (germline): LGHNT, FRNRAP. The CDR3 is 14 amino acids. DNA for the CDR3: TGTGCTAGTGGTTTGTGGCAGAGCAATCAGCCCCAGCATTTT. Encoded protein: CASGLWQSNQPQHF.

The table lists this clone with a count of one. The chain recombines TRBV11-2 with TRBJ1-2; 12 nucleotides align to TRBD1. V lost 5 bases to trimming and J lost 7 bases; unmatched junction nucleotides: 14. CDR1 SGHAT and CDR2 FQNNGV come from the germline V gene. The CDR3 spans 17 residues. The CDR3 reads CASSRVPGDRGLVGYTF. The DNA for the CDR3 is TGTGCCAGCAGCCGAGTCCCCGGGGACAGGGGGCTTGTTGGCTACACCTTC.

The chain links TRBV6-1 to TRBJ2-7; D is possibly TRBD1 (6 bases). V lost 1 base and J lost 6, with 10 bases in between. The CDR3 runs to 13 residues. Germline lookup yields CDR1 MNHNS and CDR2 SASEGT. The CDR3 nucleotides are TGTGCCAGCAGTGAAGGGACAGTGGGCGAGCAGTACTTC. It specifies CASSEGTVGEQYF.

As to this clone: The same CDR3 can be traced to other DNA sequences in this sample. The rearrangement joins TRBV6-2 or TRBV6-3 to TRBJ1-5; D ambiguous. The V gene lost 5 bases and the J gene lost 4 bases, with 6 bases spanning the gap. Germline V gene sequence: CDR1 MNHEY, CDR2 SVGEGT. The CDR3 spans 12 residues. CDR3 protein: CASSTANQPQHF. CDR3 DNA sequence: TGTGCCAGCAGTACAGCAAATCAGCCCCAGCATTTT.

For the CDR3, the DNA is TGTGCCAGCAGTGAAGACAGGGCCACCTATAATTCACCCCTCCACTTT. Its protein product is CASSEDRATYNSPLHF. The V and J genes are TRBV6-1 and TRBJ1-6; the D gene is possibly TRBD1 (6 bases). The V end was cut by 1 base, the J end by 2 bases, with 9 bases between. The V gene's germline CDR1 is MNHNS and CDR2 SASEGT. This CDR3 contains 16 residues.

The CDR3 protein is CSVASGNEQFF. The CDR3 DNA sequence: TGCAGCGTTGCCTCAGGGAATGAGCAGTTCTTC. The V and J genes are TRBV29-1 and TRBJ2-1; D is perhaps TRBD1 (5 bases). The CDR3 totals 11 residues. CDR1 is SQVTM and CDR2 is ANQGSEA in the germline V gene. Trimming pared 4 bases from V and 7 bases from J, leaving 8 bases between.

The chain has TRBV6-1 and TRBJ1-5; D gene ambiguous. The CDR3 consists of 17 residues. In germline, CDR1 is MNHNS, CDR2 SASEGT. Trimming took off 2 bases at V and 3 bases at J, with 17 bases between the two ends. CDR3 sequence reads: CASSEKATGAYNQPQHF. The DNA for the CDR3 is TGTGCCAGCAGTGAAAAGGCGACGGGAGCCTACAATCAGCCCCAGCATTTT.

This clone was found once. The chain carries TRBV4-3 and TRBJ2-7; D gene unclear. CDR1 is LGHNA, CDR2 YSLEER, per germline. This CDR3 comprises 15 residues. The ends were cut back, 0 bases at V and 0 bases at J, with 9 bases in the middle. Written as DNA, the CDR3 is TGCGCCAGCAGCCAAGAGGTCCGGAGCTCCTACGAGCAGTACTTC. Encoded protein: CASSQEVRSSYEQYF.

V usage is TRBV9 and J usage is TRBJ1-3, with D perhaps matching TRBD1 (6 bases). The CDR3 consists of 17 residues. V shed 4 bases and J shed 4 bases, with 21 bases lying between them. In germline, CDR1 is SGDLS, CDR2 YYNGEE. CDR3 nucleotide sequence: TGTGCCAGCAGCCCCAACGTCGGGGGGCGAGGAGGAAACACCATATATTTT. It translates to CASSPNVGGRGGNTIYF. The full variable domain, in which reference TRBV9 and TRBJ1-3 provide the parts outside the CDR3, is DSGVTQTPKHLITATGQRVTLRCSPRSGDLSVYWYQQSLDQGLQFLIQYYNGEERAKGNILERFSAQQFPDLHSELNLSSLELGDSALYFCASSPNVGGRGGNTIYFGEGSWLTVV.

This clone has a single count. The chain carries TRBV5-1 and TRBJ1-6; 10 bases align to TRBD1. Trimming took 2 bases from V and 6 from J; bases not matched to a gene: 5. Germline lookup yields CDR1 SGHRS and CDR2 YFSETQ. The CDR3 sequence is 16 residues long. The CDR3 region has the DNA TGCGCCAGCAGCTTATACGGGACAGGGGTTAATTCACCCCTCCACTTT. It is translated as CASSLYGTGVNSPLHF.

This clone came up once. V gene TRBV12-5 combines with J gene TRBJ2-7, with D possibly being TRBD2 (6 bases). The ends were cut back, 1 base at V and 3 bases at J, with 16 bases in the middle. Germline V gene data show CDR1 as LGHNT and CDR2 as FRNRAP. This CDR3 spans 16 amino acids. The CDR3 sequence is CASGLGSGFRNYEQYF. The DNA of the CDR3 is TGTGCTAGTGGTTTGGGGAGCGGGTTCCGTAACTACGAGCAGTACTTC.

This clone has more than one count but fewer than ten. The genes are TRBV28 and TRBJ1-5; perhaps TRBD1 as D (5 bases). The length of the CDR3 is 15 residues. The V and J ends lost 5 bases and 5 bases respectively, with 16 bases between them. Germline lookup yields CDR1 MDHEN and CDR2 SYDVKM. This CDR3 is CASSTSQGIDQPQHF. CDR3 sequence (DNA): TGTGCCAGCAGTACTAGCCAGGGAATAGATCAGCCCCAGCATTTT. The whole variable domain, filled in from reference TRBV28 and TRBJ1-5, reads DVKVTQSSRYLVKRTGEKVFLECVQDMDHENMFWYRQDPGLGLRLIYFSYDVKMKEKGDIPEGYSVSREKKERFSLILESASTNQTSMYLCASSTSQGIDQPQHFGDGTRLSIL.